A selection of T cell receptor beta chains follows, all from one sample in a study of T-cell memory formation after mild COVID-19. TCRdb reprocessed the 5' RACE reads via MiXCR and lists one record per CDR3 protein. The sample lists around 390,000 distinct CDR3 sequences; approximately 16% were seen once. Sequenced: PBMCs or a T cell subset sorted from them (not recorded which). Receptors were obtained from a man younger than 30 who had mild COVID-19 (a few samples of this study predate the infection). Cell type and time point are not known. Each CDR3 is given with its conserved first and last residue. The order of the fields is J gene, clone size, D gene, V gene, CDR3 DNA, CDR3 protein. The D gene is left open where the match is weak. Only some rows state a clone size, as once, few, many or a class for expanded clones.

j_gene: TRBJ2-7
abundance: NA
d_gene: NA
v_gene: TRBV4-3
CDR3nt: TGCGCCAGCAGCCAAGATGGAGTGGGTGGGGGGGAGCAGTACTTC
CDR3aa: CASSQDGVGGGEQYF

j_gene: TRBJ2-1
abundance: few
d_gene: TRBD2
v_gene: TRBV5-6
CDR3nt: TGTGCCAGCAGCTACTTACTAGCGGAGTACAATGAGCAGTTCTTC
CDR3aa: CASSYLLAEYNEQFF

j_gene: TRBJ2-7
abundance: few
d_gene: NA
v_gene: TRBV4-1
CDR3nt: TGCGCCAGCAGCCAGGCGGGACTGATCTACGAGCAGTACTTC
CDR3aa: CASSQAGLIYEQYF

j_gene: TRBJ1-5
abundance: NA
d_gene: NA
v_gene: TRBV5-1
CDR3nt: TGCGCCAGCAGCTTGGGGGGGGCGGGCGATCAGCCCCAGCATTTT
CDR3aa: CASSLGGAGDQPQHF

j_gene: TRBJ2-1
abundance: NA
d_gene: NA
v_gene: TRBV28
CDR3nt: TGTGCCAGCAGTTTGGCCCGGACGGGGAATGAGCAGTTCTTC
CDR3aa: CASSLARTGNEQFF

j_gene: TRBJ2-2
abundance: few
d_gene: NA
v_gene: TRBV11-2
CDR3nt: TGTGCCAACAAATTACGGGAGGAGCTGTTTTTT
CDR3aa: CANKLREELFF

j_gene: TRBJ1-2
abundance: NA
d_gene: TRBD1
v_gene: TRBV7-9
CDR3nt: TGTGCCAGCAGCCCCCGGGACAGGGGACCGGATGGCTACACCTTC
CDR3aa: CASSPRDRGPDGYTF

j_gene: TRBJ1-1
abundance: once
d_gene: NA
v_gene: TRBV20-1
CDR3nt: TGCAGTGCTAGAGCGGGGCCGCAGGGGATGGGAGCTTTCTTT
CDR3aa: CSARAGPQGMGAFF

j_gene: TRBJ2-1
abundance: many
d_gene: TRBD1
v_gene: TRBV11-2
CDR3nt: TGTGCCAGCAGCCCCAACCCGGGACAGGGGATGGGCCTTTACAATGAGCAGTTCTTC
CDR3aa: CASSPNPGQGMGLYNEQFF

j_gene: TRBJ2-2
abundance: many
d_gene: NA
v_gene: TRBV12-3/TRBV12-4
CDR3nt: TGTGCCAGCAGTTTGAACAGAAACACCGGGGAGCTGTTTTTT
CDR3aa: CASSLNRNTGELFF

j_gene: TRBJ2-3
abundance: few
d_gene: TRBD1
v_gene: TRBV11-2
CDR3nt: TGTGCCAGCGGGTTCAGGGGGCAGACAGATACGCAGTATTTT
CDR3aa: CASGFRGQTDTQYF

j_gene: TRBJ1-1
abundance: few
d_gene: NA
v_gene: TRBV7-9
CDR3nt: TGTGCCAGCAGCCCTCGGGATCTCAACGGAGCTTTCTTT
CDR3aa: CASSPRDLNGAFF

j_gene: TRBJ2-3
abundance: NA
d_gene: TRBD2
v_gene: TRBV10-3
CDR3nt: TGTGCCATCAGTGGGGGGCTAGCGGGAGATACGCAGTATTTT
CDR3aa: CAISGGLAGDTQYF

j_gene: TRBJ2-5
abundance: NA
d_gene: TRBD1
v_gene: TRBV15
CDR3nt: TGTGCCACCAGCGCGGGGACAGGGGGCTTTGAGACCCAGTACTTC
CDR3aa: CATSAGTGGFETQYF

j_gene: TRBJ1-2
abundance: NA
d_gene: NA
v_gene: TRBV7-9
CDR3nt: TGTGCCAGCAGCTTAAGGCAGGCCGGTGGCTACACCTTC
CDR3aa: CASSLRQAGGYTF

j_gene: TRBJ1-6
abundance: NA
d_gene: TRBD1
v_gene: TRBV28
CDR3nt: TGTGCCAGCAGTTCACCGGGACAGGGGGATTCACCCCTCCACTTT
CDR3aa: CASSSPGQGDSPLHF

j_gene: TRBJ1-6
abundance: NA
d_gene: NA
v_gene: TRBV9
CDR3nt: TGTGCCAGCAGCGTAGTTGGCGACAATTCACCCCTCCACTTT
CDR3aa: CASSVVGDNSPLHF

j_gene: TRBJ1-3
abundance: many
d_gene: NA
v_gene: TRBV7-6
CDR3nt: TGTGCCAGCAGCGCGAGATTGGACCGCTCTGGAAACACCATATATTTT
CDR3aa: CASSARLDRSGNTIYF

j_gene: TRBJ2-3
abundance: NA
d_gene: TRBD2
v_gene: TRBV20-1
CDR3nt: TGCAGTGCTACCCTTAGCGGGGCAGATACGCAGTATTTT
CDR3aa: CSATLSGADTQYF

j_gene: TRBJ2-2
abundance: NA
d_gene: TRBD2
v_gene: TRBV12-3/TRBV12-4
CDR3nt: TGTGCCAGCACCGGGACTACCAAATTGCGGACCGGGGAGCTGTTTTTT
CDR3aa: CASTGTTKLRTGELFF

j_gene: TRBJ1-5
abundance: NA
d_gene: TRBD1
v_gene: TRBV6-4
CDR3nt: TGTGCCACCTTAAATGACAGGGGGCTAGAGGATCAGCCCCAGCATTTT
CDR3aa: CATLNDRGLEDQPQHF

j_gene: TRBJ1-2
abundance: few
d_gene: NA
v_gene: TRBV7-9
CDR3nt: TGTGCCAGCAGCTCCCTCGTCTGGGGGGACGCACAGGGCTACACCTTC
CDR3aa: CASSSLVWGDAQGYTF

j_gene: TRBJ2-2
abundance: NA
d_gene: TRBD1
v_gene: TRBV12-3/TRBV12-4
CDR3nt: TGTGCCAGCAGTTTCATCACAGGGGGAGGCACCGGGGAGCTGTTTTTT
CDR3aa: CASSFITGGGTGELFF

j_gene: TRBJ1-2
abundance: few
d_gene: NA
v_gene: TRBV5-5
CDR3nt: TGTGCCAGCAGCTTAGTTAACTATGGCTACACCTTC
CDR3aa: CASSLVNYGYTF

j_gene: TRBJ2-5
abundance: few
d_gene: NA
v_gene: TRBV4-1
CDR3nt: TGCGCCAGCAGCCAAGATGGTGTGACCCAGTACTTC
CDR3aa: CASSQDGVTQYF

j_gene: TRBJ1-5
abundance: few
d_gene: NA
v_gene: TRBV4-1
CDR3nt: TGCGCCAGCAGCCTACTACCCCAGGGGAACAATCAGCCCCAGCATTTT
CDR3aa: CASSLLPQGNNQPQHF

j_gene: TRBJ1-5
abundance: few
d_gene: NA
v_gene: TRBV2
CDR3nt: TGTGCCAGCACCCCCCAGGGCCAACAGCCCCAGCATTTT
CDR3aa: CASTPQGQQPQHF

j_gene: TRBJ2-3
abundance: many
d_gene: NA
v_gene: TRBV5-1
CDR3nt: TGCGCCAGCAGCTTGGAGGACGGCACAGATACGCAGTATTTT
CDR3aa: CASSLEDGTDTQYF

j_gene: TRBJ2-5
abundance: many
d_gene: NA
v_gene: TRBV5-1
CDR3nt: TGCGCCAGCAGCTTATCGTTCCGGACCGAAGAGACCCAGTACTTC
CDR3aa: CASSLSFRTEETQYF

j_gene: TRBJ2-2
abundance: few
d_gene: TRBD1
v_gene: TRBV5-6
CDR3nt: TGTGCCAGCAGGCTCCGGGACAGACGCACCGGGGAGCTGTTTTTT
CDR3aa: CASRLRDRRTGELFF

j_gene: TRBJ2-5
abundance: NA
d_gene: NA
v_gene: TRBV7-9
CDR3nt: TGTGCCAGCAGCTTTGGGCAGAACCAAGAGACCCAGTACTTC
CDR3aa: CASSFGQNQETQYF

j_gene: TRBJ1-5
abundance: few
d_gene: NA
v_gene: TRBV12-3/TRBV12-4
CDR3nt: TGTGCCAGCAGTTTAGGCAGGGCAGGTCAGCCCCAGCATTTT
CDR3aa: CASSLGRAGQPQHF

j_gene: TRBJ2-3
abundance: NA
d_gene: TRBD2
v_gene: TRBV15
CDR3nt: TGTGCCACCAGCAGAGGGGGAGGGCACGCAGATACGCAGTATTTT
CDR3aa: CATSRGGGHADTQYF

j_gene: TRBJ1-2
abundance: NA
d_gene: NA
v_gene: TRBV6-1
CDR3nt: TGTGCCAGCAGCGGACCTGTCGGTGGCTACACCTTC
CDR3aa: CASSGPVGGYTF

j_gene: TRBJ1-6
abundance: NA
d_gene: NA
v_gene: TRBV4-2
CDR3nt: TGTGCCAGCAGCCAAGAGGACGGGTCGACCCAGTCACCCCTCCACTTT
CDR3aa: CASSQEDGSTQSPLHF

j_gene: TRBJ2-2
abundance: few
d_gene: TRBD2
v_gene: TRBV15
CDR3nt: TGTGCCACCAGCAACGGGGGGGAGTCCGGGGAGCTGTTTTTT
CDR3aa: CATSNGGESGELFF

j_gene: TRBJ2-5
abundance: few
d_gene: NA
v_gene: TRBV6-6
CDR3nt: TGTGCCAGCACCAACGAAGAGACCCAGTACTTC
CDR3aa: CASTNEETQYF

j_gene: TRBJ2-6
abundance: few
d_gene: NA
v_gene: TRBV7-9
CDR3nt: TGTGCCAGCAGCCGAAAGGGGGCTGGGGCCAACGTCCTGACTTTC
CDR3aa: CASSRKGAGANVLTF

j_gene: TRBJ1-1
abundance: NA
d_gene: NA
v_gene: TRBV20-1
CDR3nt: TGCAGTGCTAGAGATCGGCTTTTGGGCACTGAAGCTTTCTTT
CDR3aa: CSARDRLLGTEAFF

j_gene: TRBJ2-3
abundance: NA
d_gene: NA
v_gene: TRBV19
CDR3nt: TGTGCCAGTAGTATAGTGGCAGATACGCAGTATTTT
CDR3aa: CASSIVADTQYF

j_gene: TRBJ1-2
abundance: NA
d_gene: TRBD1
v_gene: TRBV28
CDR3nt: TGTGCCAGCACAGGAGCGCGACCGGACAGGGGGTCCGGCTACACCTTC
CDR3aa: CASTGARPDRGSGYTF

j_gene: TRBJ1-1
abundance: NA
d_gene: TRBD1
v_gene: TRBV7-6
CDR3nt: TGTGCCAGCAGCTTCCCGGGGACAGGGGAATACACTGAAGCTTTCTTT
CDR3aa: CASSFPGTGEYTEAFF

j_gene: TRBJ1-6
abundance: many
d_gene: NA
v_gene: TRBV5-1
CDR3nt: TGCGCCAGCAGCTTGGACGGATATAATTCACCCCTCCACTTT
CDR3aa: CASSLDGYNSPLHF

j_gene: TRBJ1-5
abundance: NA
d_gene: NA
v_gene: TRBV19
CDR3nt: TGTGCCAGTAGTATCGGGGGGGGCAGGCAGCCCCAGCATTTT
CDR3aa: CASSIGGGRQPQHF

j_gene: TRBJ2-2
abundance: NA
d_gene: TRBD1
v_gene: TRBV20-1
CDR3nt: TGCAGTGCTACCGGGACAGGGCCAGCGAACACCGGGGAGCTGTTTTTT
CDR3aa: CSATGTGPANTGELFF

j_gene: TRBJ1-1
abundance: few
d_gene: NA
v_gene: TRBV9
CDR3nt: TGTGCCAGCAGCGTAGGCGGGGGGACCACTGAAGCTTTCTTT
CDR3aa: CASSVGGGTTEAFF

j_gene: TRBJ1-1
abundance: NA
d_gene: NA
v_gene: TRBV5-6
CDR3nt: TGTGCCAGCAGCTTGGTAAGGGCCGGGAACACTGAAGCTTTCTTT
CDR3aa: CASSLVRAGNTEAFF

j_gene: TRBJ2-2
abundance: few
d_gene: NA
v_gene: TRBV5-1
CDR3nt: TGCGCCAGCAGAAAGGGAGACACCGGGGAGCTGTTTTTT
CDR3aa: CASRKGDTGELFF

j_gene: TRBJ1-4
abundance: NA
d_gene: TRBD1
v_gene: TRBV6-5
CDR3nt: TGTGCCAGCAGACCCTCAGGGGGCGGAAATGGTGAAAAACTGTTTTTT
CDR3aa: CASRPSGGGNGEKLFF

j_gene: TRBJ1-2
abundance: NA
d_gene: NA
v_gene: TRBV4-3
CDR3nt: TGCGCCAGCAGCCAAGATTTGGCCCCTCCGGGAGATGGCTACACCTTC
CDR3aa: CASSQDLAPPGDGYTF